Below, 9 T cell receptor beta chains from the same sample are listed, as sequenced in a study of blood T cells in healthy people across ages. A second roughly 7 to 12 cycle PCR used barcoded and J-beta primers. One entry per CDR3 protein results from TCRdb running MiXCR on the 5' RACE reads. This sample has 750,000 to 1,000,000 distinct CDR3 sequences; around 29% occur once, and the top ten carry about 10%. The sample also formed part of further work on T cells of mothers and their children.

Sequencing was performed on blood. These TCRs come from a woman aged 40 to 55 in good health.

This sequence joins TRBV12-3 or TRBV12-4 and TRBJ1-5; D gene ambiguous. V was cut by 5 bases and J by 11 bases, with 13 bases left in between. The CDR3 contains 12 residues. Here the CDR3 DNA reads TGTGCCAGCAGTCCTGACGGCGGTTCCCAGCATTTT. This encodes CASSPDGGSQHF.

As concerns this clonotype: A much larger clone lies a single base off, so this may be a read error. The rearrangement uses TRBV29-1 and TRBJ2-3; 7 nucleotides align to TRBD2. Germline V lookup: CDR1 SQVTM, CDR2 ANQGSEA. CDR3 length: 13 amino acids. For the CDR3, the DNA is TGCAGCGCCTTAGCGGGCAACACAGATATGCAGTATTTT. Protein sequence: CSALAGNTDMQYF.

This clonotype has more than one count but fewer than ten. This sequence joins TRBV7-2 and TRBJ2-3, with 13 bases matching TRBD2. This CDR3 region has 16 residues. CDR1 and CDR2 (germline): SGHTA, FQGNSA. V dropped 5 bases and J dropped 4; count of bases not matched to a gene: 6. CDR3 DNA sequence: TGTGCCAGCAGCCGACTAGCGGGGGGAGTTTCAGATACGCAGTATTTT. This translates into CASSRLAGGVSDTQYF.

This chain uses TRBV28 with TRBJ2-1; 14 bases map to TRBD2. CDR1 is MDHEN and CDR2 is SYDVKM in the germline V gene. Losses at the gene ends were 5 bases for V and 3 bases for J; bases not matched to a gene: 3. The CDR3 contains 16 residues. CDR3 amino acids: CASSRTSGGHYNEQFF. CDR3 sequence (DNA): TGTGCCAGCAGTCGGACTAGCGGGGGGCACTACAATGAGCAGTTCTTC. The full variable domain, with the rest looked up from reference TRBV28 and TRBJ2-1, is DVKVTQSSRYLVKRTGEKVFLECVQDMDHENMFWYRQDPGLGLRLIYFSYDVKMKEKGDIPEGYSVSREKKERFSLILESASTNQTSMYLCASSRTSGGHYNEQFFGPGTRLTVL.

The V gene is TRBV20-1, the J gene TRBJ1-6; TRBD1 might be the D (6 bases). The CDR3 length is 14 residues. Trimming stripped 0 bases from V and 8 bases from J, with 11 bases between. From germline, CDR1 is DFQATT and CDR2 SNEGSKA (reference sequence). Written as DNA, the CDR3 is TGCAGTGCTAGAGAAGGCAGGGGCTATTCACCCCTCCACTTT. This encodes CSAREGRGYSPLHF.

This clonotype was detected many times. The chain combines TRBV7-2 with TRBJ2-5; possibly TRBD2 for D (6 bases). In germline, CDR1 is SGHTA, CDR2 FQGNSA. Trimming left V 3 bases short and J 2 bases short, with 16 bases between. This CDR3 contains 16 residues. The CDR3 sequence is CASSFGLRGWQETQYF. CDR3 DNA sequence: TGTGCCAGCAGCTTTGGCCTCCGGGGGTGGCAAGAGACCCAGTACTTC.

This chain connects TRBV2 to TRBJ2-1; tentative D call: TRBD1 (5 bases). Per the germline V gene, CDR1 is SNHLY and CDR2 is FYNNEI. With 7 bases removed from V and 5 bases from J, the gap between germline ends came to 9 bases. The CDR3 loop spans 12 amino acids. CDR3 nucleotide sequence: TGTGCCAGCATCAGGACAAACAATGAGCAGTTCTTC. Protein: CASIRTNNEQFF. The full variable domain, rest sourced from reference TRBV2 and TRBJ2-1, is EPEVTQTPSHQVTQMGQEVILRCVPISNHLYFYWYRQILGQKVEFLVSFYNNEISEKSEIFDDQFSVERPDGSNFTLKIRSTKLEDSAMYFCASIRTNNEQFFGPGTRLTVL.

This clonotype was seen only a few times. CDR3 sequence: CASSVAPDYTEAFF. DNA of the CDR3: TGTGCCAGCAGCGTAGCTCCAGACTACACTGAAGCTTTCTTT. The V call is TRBV9, the J call TRBJ1-1, with unresolved D. Between the trimmed V and J ends, which lost 0 bases and 3 bases, there was a span of 9 bases. CDR3 size: 14 residues. Per germline, CDR1 SGDLS and CDR2 YYNGEE.

V gene TRBV28 combines with J gene TRBJ2-4; no clear D gene. Trimming took off 5 bases at V and 2 bases at J, with 16 bases between the two ends. This CDR3 region has 16 residues. Germline lookup yields CDR1 MDHEN and CDR2 SYDVKM. DNA of the CDR3: TGTGCCAGCAGTATCCGGACCCGCCTGACCAAAAACATTCAGTACTTC. Protein product: CASSIRTRLTKNIQYF.